This T cell receptor beta chain comes out of a study of blood T cells in healthy people across ages. Through a sample-barcoded 5' primer and a J-beta primer mix, a second PCR was run for roughly 6 to 12 cycles. Per-sample output comprised a minimum of 2.5 million paired-end reads containing CDR3. Using its own MiXCR run on the 5' RACE reads, TCRdb lists one record per CDR3 protein. In the table there are hundreds of thousands of distinct CDR3 sequences, under 30% of which are singletons. This clonotype was counted ten times or more. The antigen is not known. Overall study findings and caveats: There were more naive CD4+ cells and higher diversity in long-lived donors than in aged donors.

V was pared by 5 bases and J by 6 bases, with 5 bases of the junction left unmatched. This CDR3 has 14 amino acids. Looked up from germline, CDR1 is DFQATT and CDR2 is SNEGSKA (reference sequence). J is TRBJ2-1 and V is TRBV20-1, with 12 bases matching TRBD2. Sequenced material: blood. This clonotype originated in a woman aged 80 or over in good health. The CDR3 here is CSAFPSGGANEQFF. CDR3 DNA: TGCAGTGCTTTCCCTAGCGGGGGGGCCAATGAGCAGTTCTTC.